The 12 T cell receptor beta chains listed next were all sequenced from one sample in a study of T cell responses to AZD1222 COVID-19 vaccine. The data were produced by immunoSEQ multiplex PCR, yet TCRdb's version contains in-frame clones alone and is incomplete. The table has some 150,000 clones, 65% to 90% seen once. The sample was peripheral blood, taken 28 days after the second dose of the MenACWY control vaccine. These receptors were collected from an adult who received the MenACWY meningococcal vaccine as a control.

The chain is built from TRBV6-5 and TRBJ1-2, with 8 bases matching TRBD1. Looked up from germline, CDR1 is MNHEY and CDR2 is SVGAGI. The CDR3 spans 15 residues. The trim removed 2 bases at V and 8 bases at J, leaving 10 bases unmatched. CDR3 sequence: CASSYRGDRSSGYTF. The CDR3 DNA sequence: TGTGCCAGCAGTTACCGGGGGGACAGGTCATCCGGCTACACCTTC.

V gene TRBV9 combines with J gene TRBJ2-3; 9 bases line up with TRBD2. Germline V gives CDR1 SGDLS, CDR2 YYNGEE. The V segment lost 3 bases and the J segment 0 bases; nucleotides outside the gene matches: 11. The CDR3 has 18 residues. CDR3 region: CASSGLAVRSASTDTQYF. CDR3 bases: TGTGCCAGCAGCGGACTAGCGGTAAGATCTGCTAGCACAGATACGCAGTATTTT.

The chain joins TRBV3-1 (or the pseudogene TRBV3-2) to TRBJ1-3; the match to TRBD1 covers 7 bases. Per germline, CDR1 LGHDT and CDR2 YNNKEL (reference sequence). CDR3 size: 15 residues. V gave up 1 base and J gave up 3 bases; unmatched junction bases: 3. The DNA for the CDR3 is TGTGCCAGCAGCCAAGCGGCAGGGGGTGGAAACACCATATATTTT. The encoded protein is CASSQAAGGGNTIYF.

The chain recombines TRBV11-3 with TRBJ1-1, with D tentatively TRBD1 (5 bases). Germline assignment: CDR1 SGHNT and CDR2 YENEEA. Trimming cost V 5 bases and J 4 bases, with 17 bases left between them. CDR3 length: 15 amino acids. The chain's CDR3 is CASSPGGGTATEAFF. The CDR3 region has the DNA TGTGCCAGCAGCCCTGGTGGGGGGACCGCCACTGAAGCTTTCTTT. Drawing the rest from reference TRBV11-3 and TRBJ1-1, the complete variable domain is EAGVVQSPRYKIIEKKQPVAFWCNPISGHNTLYWYLQNLGQGPELLIRYENEEAVDDSQLPKDRFSAERLKGVDSTLKIQPAELGDSAVYLCASSPGGGTATEAFFGQGTRLTVV.

CDR3 loop: CASLPGQGHTQYF. CDR3 bases: TGTGCCAGCCTACCGGGACAGGGGCATACGCAGTATTTT. The chain carries TRBV25-1 and TRBJ2-3; 10 nucleotides match TRBD1. Unmatched junction bases numbered 6, after V lost 8 bases and J lost 7 bases. The CDR3 contains 13 residues. CDR1 is MGHDK and CDR2 is SYGVNS in the germline V gene.

The chain carries TRBV7-2 and TRBJ2-5; D remains ambiguous. Between the trimmed V and J ends, which lost 2 bases and 2 bases, there was a span of 6 bases. This CDR3 is built from 13 residues. Germline values: CDR1 SGHTA, CDR2 FQGNSA. This CDR3 reads CASSLLWQETQYF. In DNA, the CDR3 is TGTGCCAGCAGCTTACTGTGGCAAGAGACCCAGTACTTC.

The chain joins TRBV30 to TRBJ1-4, with TRBD1 matching over 9 bases. Trimming took 7 bases from V and 4 from J; bases not matched to a gene: 4. The CDR3 spans 13 residues. Germline loops: CDR1 GTSNPN, CDR2 SVGIG (reference sequence). This chain's CDR3 is CAYLGQGNEKLFF. The CDR3 DNA is TGTGCCTACCTGGGACAGGGTAATGAAAAACTGTTTTTT.

CDR3 coding DNA: TGTGCCAGCTCACCTTCAGATGGAAACACCATATATTTT. Translation gives CASSPSDGNTIYF. V and J are TRBV18 and TRBJ1-3, with unresolved D. The CDR3 contains 13 residues. V lost 3 bases to trimming and J lost 3 bases, with 6 bases between them. The V gene's germline CDR1 is KGHSH and CDR2 LQKENI.

This chain links TRBV27 with TRBJ2-1, with TRBD1 matching 7 bases. V lost 5 bases and J lost 5; bases outside the gene matches: 6. This CDR3 is built from 14 residues. Per germline, CDR1 MNHEY and CDR2 SMNVEV (reference sequence). The CDR3 DNA follows: TGTGCCAGCAGTCTCTGGGACAGAAACAATGAGCAGTTCTTC. Its protein is CASSLWDRNNEQFF.

The V call is TRBV7-2, the J call TRBJ1-5; no firm D call. This CDR3 spans 16 amino acids. V was shortened by 1 base and J by 1 base, with 11 bases between the two germline ends. Per germline, CDR1 SGHTA and CDR2 FQGNSA. The chain's CDR3 is CASSLGLVLSNQPQHF. CDR3 coding DNA: TGTGCCAGCAGCTTAGGTCTGGTCTTAAGCAATCAGCCCCAGCATTTT.

This chain connects TRBV3-1 (or the pseudogene TRBV3-2) to TRBJ1-3; D remains unclear. Trimming pared 1 base from V and 0 bases from J, leaving 10 bases between. The length of the CDR3 is 16 residues. Germline assignment: CDR1 LGHDT and CDR2 YNNKEL (reference sequence). CDR3 sequence reads: CASSQGLGSSGNTIYF. CDR3 DNA sequence: TGTGCCAGCAGCCAAGGACTAGGGAGCTCTGGAAACACCATATATTTT.

The genes are TRBV9 and TRBJ2-2; the D gene is possibly TRBD1 (5 bases). The germline gives CDR1 SGDLS, CDR2 YYNGEE. This CDR3 contains 15 residues. V shed 0 bases and J shed 3 bases, with 9 bases lying between them. The CDR3 region has the DNA TGTGCCAGCAGCGTAGAGGTAGGGGACACCGGGGAGCTGTTTTTT. It translates to CASSVEVGDTGELFF.